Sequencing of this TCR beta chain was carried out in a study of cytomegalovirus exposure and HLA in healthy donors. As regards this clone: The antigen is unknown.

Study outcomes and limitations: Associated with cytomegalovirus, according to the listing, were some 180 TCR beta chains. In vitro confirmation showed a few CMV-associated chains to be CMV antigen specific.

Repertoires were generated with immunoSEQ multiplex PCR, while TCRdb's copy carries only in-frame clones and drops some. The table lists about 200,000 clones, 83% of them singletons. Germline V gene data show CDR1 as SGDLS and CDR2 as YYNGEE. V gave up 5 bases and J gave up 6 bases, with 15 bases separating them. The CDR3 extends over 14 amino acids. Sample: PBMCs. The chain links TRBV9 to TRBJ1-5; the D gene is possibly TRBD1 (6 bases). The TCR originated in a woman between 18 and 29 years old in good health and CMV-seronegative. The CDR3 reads CASSSGTSGQPQHF. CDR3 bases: TGTGCCAGCAGTAGTGGGACAAGCGGTCAGCCCCAGCATTTT.